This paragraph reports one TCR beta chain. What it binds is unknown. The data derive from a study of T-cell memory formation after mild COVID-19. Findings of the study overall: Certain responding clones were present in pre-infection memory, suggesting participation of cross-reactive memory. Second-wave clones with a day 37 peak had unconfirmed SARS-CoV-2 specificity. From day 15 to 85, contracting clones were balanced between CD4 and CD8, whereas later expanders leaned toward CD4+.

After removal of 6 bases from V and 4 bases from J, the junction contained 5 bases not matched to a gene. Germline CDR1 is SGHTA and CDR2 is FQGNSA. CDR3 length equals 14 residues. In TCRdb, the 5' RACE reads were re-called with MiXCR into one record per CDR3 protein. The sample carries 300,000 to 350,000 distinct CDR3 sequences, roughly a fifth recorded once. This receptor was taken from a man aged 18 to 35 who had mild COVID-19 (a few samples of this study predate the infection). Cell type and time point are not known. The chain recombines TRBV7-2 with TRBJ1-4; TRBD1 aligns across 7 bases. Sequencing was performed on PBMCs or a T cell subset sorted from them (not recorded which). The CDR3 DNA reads TGTGCCAGCAGTTGGGACAGACTTAATGAAAAACTGTTTTTT. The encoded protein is CASSWDRLNEKLFF.